This TCR beta chain was observed in a study of breast tumors, draining lymph nodes, adjacent tissues. Study-wide points: Tumors had less TCR diversity than lymph nodes, more than nontumor tissue. Luminal-like breast cancer showed significantly higher tumor–nontumor repertoire similarity than basal-like.

A word on this clonotype: Its cognate antigen is unknown.

Axillary draining lymph nodes of breast cancer patients supplied the node samples. Germline values: CDR1 GTSNPN, CDR2 SVGIG (reference sequence). Trimming stripped 3 bases from V and 5 bases from J, with 16 bases between. The CDR3 consists of 15 residues. One entry per CDR3 protein, called by TCRdb with MiXCR from the multiplex PCR reads. The sample has around 140,000 distinct CDR3 sequences; 30% to 35% are singletons. This chain links TRBV30 with TRBJ1-4, with D tentatively TRBD1 (5 bases). Sequencing was carried out using axillary lymph node tissue. The receptor was isolated from a female donor with breast cancer. Some clones in this sample may be carry-over from other donors' samples. The CDR3 nucleotides read TGTGCCTGGAGAGGGACGTCTATCTACAATGAAAAACTGTTTTTT. Translated: CAWRGTSIYNEKLFF.